Presented here are 9 T cell receptor beta chains from one specimen sequenced in a study of blood T cell repertoires in COVID-19. Only in-frame clones appear in the TCRdb table, and some are missing; sequencing was by immunoSEQ multiplex PCR. This sample has 300,000 to 350,000 clones, with approximately 92% found just once. The source material was peripheral blood. The receptors here all came from a young woman with COVID-19, enrolled during active disease.

This chain links TRBV11-2 with TRBJ2-7; 9 positions agree with TRBD1. CDR1 is SGHAT, CDR2 FQNNGV, per germline. Trimming took 4 bases from V and 0 from J; bases not matched to a gene: 4. This CDR3 region has 15 residues. CDR3 sequence: CASSSTGQGSYEQYF. The CDR3 DNA reads TGTGCCAGCAGCTCTACGGGACAGGGCTCCTACGAGCAGTACTTC.

The V call is TRBV5-4, the J call TRBJ1-2; perhaps TRBD1 as D (6 bases). V lost 4 bases, J lost 4 bases, and 14 bases lay in between. From germline, CDR1 is SGHNT and CDR2 YYREEE (reference sequence). The CDR3 is 14 amino acids. The CDR3, as DNA: TGTGCCAGCAGCCCGGGACAAAACCTCTATGGCTACACCTTC. Its protein product is CASSPGQNLYGYTF.

CDR3 in DNA: TGCGCCAGCAGCCGGGGACTAGCGGGGGGTGAGCAGTTCTTC. Amino acids: CASSRGLAGGEQFF. The chain combines TRBV4-1 with TRBJ2-1, with 15 bases matching TRBD2. This CDR3 has 14 amino acids. Trimming cost V 4 bases and J 9 bases; bases outside gene matches: 1. CDR1 and CDR2 from the germline V gene are MGHRA and YSYEKL.

This chain uses TRBV5-4 with TRBJ2-3, with D perhaps TRBD2 (6 bases). Germline-derived CDR1 and CDR2 are SGHNT and YYREEE (reference sequence). The length of the CDR3 is 15 residues. Trimming pared 3 bases from V and 3 bases from J, leaving 14 bases between. This CDR3 is CASSSPGLSTDTQYF. CDR3 coding DNA: TGTGCCAGCAGCTCCCCGGGACTGTCAACAGATACGCAGTATTTT. The full variable domain, rest sourced from reference TRBV5-4 and TRBJ2-3, is ETGVTQSPTHLIKTRGQQVTLRCSSQSGHNTVSWYQQALGQGPQFIFQYYREEENGRGNFPPRFSGLQFPNYSSELNVNALELDDSALYLCASSSPGLSTDTQYFGPGTRLTVL.

Here the CDR3 DNA reads TGTGCCATAGCGTCGGGGGACGAGCAGTACTTC. This encodes CAIASGDEQYF. J is TRBJ2-7 and V is TRBV10-3; weak D call: TRBD2 (6 bases). Trimming left V 9 bases short and J 5 bases short, with 11 bases between. The V gene's germline CDR1 is ENHRY and CDR2 SYGVKD. CDR3 size: 11 residues.

V usage is TRBV18 and J usage is TRBJ2-5, with D maybe TRBD1 (6 bases). The CDR3 consists of 13 residues. The V end lost 5 bases, the J end lost 2 bases, and 9 bases lay between the germline ends. Germline loops: CDR1 KGHSH, CDR2 LQKENI. CDR3 in DNA: TGTGCCAGCTCAAGACAGGATCAAGAGACCCAGTACTTC. Translation gives CASSRQDQETQYF.

The gene calls are TRBV5-4 and TRBJ2-3; D unresolved. The V end lost 1 base, the J end lost 0 bases, and 9 bases lay between the germline ends. This CDR3 has 15 amino acids. Germline lookup yields CDR1 SGHNT and CDR2 YYREEE (reference sequence). In DNA, the CDR3 is TGTGCCAGCAGCTTGAGAGGAGCCAGCACAGATACGCAGTATTTT. The encoded protein is CASSLRGASTDTQYF.

This clone was counted between two and nine times. The V gene is TRBV30, the J gene TRBJ1-1; 8 bases agree with TRBD1. V lost 2 bases and J lost 8; bases outside the gene matches: 4. The V gene's germline CDR1 is GTSNPN and CDR2 SVGIG (reference sequence). CDR3 length: 12 residues. CDR3 bases: TGTGCCTGGAGTACTGGACAGGGCGAAGCTTTCTTT. Its translation is CAWSTGQGEAFF.

The J gene is TRBJ1-5, the V gene TRBV30; 8 bases match TRBD1. The CDR3 is 14 residues long. V lost 5 bases, J lost 0 bases, and 3 bases stayed unmatched. Germline-derived CDR1 and CDR2 are GTSNPN and SVGIG (reference sequence). The CDR3 loop reads CAWWTGHSNQPQHF. The DNA for the CDR3 is TGTGCCTGGTGGACAGGGCATAGCAATCAGCCCCAGCATTTT. The full variable domain, rest sourced from reference TRBV30 and TRBJ1-5, is SQTIHQWPATLVQPVGSPLSLECTVEGTSNPNLYWYRQAAGRGLQLLFYSVGIGQISSEVPQNLSASRPQDRQFILSSKKLLLSDSGFYLCAWWTGHSNQPQHFGDGTRLSIL.